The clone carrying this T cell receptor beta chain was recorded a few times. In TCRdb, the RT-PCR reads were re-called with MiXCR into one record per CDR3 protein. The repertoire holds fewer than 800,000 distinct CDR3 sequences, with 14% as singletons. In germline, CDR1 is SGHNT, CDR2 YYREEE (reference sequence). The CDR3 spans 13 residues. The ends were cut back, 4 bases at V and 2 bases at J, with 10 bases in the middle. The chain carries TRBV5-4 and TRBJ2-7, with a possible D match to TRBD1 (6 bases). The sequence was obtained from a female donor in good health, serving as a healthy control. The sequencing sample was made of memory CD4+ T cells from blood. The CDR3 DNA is TGTGCCAGCAGCCCCAGGGGTCCCTACGAGCAGTACTTC. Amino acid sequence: CASSPRGPYEQYF.